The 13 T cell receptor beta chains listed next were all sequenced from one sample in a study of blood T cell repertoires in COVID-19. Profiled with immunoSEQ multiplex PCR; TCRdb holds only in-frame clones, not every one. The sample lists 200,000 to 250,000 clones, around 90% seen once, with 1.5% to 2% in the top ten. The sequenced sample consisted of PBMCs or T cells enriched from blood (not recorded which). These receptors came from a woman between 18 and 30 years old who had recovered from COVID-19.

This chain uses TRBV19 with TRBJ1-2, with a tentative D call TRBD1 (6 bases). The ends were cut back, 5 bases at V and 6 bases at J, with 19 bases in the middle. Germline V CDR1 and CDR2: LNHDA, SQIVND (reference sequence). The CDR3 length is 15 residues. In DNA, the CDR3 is TGTGCCAGTAGTGCGATTTTACAGGGTCGGGATGGCTACACCTTC. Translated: CASSAILQGRDGYTF. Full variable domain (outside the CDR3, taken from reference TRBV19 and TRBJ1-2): DGGITQSPKYLFRKEGQNVTLSCEQNLNHDAMYWYRQDPGQGLRLIYYSQIVNDFQKGDIAEGYSVSREKKESFPLTVTSAQKNPTAFYLCASSAILQGRDGYTFGSGTRLTVV.

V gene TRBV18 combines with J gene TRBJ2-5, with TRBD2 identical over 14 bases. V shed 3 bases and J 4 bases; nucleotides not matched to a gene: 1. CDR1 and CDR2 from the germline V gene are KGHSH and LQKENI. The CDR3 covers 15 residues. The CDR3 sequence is CASSPGTSGRETQYF. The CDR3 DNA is TGTGCCAGCTCACCCGGGACTAGCGGGAGAGAGACCCAGTACTTC.

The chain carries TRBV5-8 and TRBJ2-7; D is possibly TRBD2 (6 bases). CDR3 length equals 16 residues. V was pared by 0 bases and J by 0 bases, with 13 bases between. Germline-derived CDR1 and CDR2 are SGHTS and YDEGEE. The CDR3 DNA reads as TGTGCCAGCAGCTTGGGTATAGCGGCCAGCTCCTACGAGCAGTACTTC. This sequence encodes CASSLGIAASSYEQYF.

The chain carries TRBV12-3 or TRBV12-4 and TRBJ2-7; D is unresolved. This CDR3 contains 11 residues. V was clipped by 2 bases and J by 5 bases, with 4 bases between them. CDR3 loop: CASSLYNEQYF. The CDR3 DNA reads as TGTGCCAGCAGTTTATACAACGAGCAGTACTTC.

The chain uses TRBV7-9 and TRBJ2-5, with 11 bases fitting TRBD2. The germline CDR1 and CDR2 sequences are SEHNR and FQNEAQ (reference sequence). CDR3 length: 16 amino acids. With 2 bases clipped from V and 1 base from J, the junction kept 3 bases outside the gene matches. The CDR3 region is CASSLRTSGSQETQYF. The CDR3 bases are TGTGCCAGCAGCTTAAGAACTAGCGGGAGCCAAGAGACCCAGTACTTC.

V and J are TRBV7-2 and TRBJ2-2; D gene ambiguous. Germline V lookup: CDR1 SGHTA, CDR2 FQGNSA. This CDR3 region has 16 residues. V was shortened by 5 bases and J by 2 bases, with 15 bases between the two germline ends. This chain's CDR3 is CASSDTDVPNTGELFF. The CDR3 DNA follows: TGTGCCAGCAGCGACACTGACGTACCAAACACCGGGGAGCTGTTTTTT.

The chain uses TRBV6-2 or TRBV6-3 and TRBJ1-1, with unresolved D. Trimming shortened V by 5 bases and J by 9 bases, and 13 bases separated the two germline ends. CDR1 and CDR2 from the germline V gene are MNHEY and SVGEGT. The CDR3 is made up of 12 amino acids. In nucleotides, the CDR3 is TGTGCCAGCAGTACAACTACCCCTCAAGCTTTCTTT. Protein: CASSTTTPQAFF.

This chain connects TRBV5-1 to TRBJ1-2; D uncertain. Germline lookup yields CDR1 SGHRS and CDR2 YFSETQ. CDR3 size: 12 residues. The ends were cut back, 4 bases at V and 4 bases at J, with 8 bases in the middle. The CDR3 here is CASSPGSYGYTF. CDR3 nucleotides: TGCGCCAGCAGCCCCGGGTCCTATGGCTACACCTTC.

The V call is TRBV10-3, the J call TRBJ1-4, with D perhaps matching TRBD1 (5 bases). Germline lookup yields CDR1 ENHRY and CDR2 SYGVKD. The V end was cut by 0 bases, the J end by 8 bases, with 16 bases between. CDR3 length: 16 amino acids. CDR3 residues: CAISESAREGKEKLFF. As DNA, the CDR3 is TGTGCCATCAGTGAGTCAGCCAGGGAGGGAAAAGAAAAACTGTTTTTT.

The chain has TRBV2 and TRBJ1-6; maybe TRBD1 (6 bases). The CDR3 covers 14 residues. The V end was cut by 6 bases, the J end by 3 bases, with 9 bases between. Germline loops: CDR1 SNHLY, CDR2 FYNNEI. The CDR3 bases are TGTGCCAGCAGGGCGGACAGCTATAATTCACCCCTCCACTTT. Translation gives CASRADSYNSPLHF.

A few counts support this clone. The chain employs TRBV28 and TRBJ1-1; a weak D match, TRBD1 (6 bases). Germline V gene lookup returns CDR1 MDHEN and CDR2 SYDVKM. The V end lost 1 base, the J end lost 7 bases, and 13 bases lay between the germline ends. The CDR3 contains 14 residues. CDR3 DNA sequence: TGTGCCAGCAGTTTATCGGTCCGGGACATTGAAGCTTTCTTT. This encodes CASSLSVRDIEAFF.

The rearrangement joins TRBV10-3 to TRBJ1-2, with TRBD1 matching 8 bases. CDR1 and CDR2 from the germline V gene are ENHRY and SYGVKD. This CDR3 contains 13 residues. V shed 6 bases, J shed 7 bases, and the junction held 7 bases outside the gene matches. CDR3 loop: CAIRGGQGGGYTF. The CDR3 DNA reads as TGTGCCATCAGGGGCGGACAGGGCGGTGGCTACACCTTC.

CDR3 nucleotides: TGTGCCAGCAGGCAGCAGGGGGCCTATGGCTACACCTTC. Protein: CASRQQGAYGYTF. The J gene is TRBJ1-2, the V gene TRBV28; TRBD1 aligns across 8 bases. J lost 4 bases, V lost 6 bases, and 4 bases had no gene match. Germline V gives CDR1 MDHEN, CDR2 SYDVKM. The CDR3 consists of 13 residues.